This T cell receptor (beta chain) was recovered during a study of CD4 T cells in relation to SARS-CoV-2 and coronaviruses. Whole-study context: Two subjects were Hispanic; patients were fewer than 10 males and 4 females.

Uncultured naive and memory CD4+ T cells supplied DNA for deep TCR-beta sequencing. Profiling relied on immunoSEQ multiplex PCR, and the TCRdb table lists in-frame clones only, not all of them. The sample shows tens of thousands of clones, over 75% of them seen only once. This clone showed up just once. Antigen unknown. Germline assignment: CDR1 MNHEY and CDR2 SVGAGI. The CDR3 is 15 residues long. J lost 2 bases, V lost 6 bases, and 4 bases had no gene match. Study observations and caveats: In roughly 60% of donors, memory CD4+ clonotypes crossrecognized SARS-CoV-2 and at least one common cold coronavirus spike.

The sequenced sample consisted of memory CD4+ T cells from PBMCs. This clonotype originated in an adult with COVID-19. V is TRBV6-5 and J is TRBJ1-6; 7 bases fit TRBD1. The CDR3 DNA sequence: TGTGCCAGCAGACGACAGGGAACCTATAATTCACCCCTCCACTTT. Translation: CASRRQGTYNSPLHF.